These 30 T cell receptor beta chains originate from one sample sequenced in a study of CD8+ T cells in alopecia areata. Investigators isolated RNA and reverse transcribed it into cDNA to act as the sequencing template. Measured with immunoSEQ multiplex PCR; TCRdb has only the in-frame clones, and not every one. The sample holds 200,000 to 250,000 clones, about 53% seen once. The starting material was CD4+ T cells sorted from blood, obtained at week 0. These receptors all come from a human donor with alopecia areata.

This clone was found once. This chain connects TRBV6-4 to TRBJ2-3; 7 bases agree with TRBD2. CDR3 length: 15 residues. The trim removed 5 bases at V and 0 bases at J, leaving 5 bases unmatched. CDR1 and CDR2 from the germline V gene are MRHNA and SNTAGT. Here the CDR3 DNA reads TGTGCCAGCAGTCCGAGCGGGACTAGCACAGATACGCAGTATTTT. It yields the protein CASSPSGTSTDTQYF.

The V call is TRBV29-1, the J call TRBJ2-1, with D possibly called TRBD1 or TRBD2 (5 bases each). The length of the CDR3 is 12 residues. The V and J ends lost 3 bases and 10 bases respectively, with 13 bases between them. Germline assignment: CDR1 SQVTM and CDR2 ANQGSEA. The CDR3 coding sequence is TGCAGCGTTGAGTCCGGGGCCGGGGAGCAGTTCTTC. As protein: CSVESGAGEQFF.

This clone appeared a single time. The chain couples TRBV27 to TRBJ1-1; tentative D call: TRBD1 (6 bases). This CDR3 contains 14 residues. Germline CDR1 and CDR2: MNHEY and SMNVEV (reference sequence). V lost 0 bases and J 5 bases, leaving 10 bases between the germline ends. The CDR3 spells CASSLSGQATEAFF. The CDR3 coding sequence is TGTGCCAGCAGTTTATCGGGACAAGCGACTGAAGCTTTCTTT.

The CDR3 is CAWSAASTPYGYTF. Here the CDR3 DNA reads TGTGCCTGGAGTGCGGCCAGTACGCCCTATGGCTACACCTTC. The rearrangement uses TRBV30 and TRBJ1-2; D ambiguous. V gave up 1 base and J gave up 4 bases, with 13 bases separating them. CDR3 length equals 14 residues. The germline V gene encodes CDR1 GTSNPN and CDR2 SVGIG (reference sequence).

This clone was counted many times. V and J are TRBV21-1 and TRBJ2-7; the table's D call of TRBD1 was not tested on the DNA. TRBV21-1 is an annotated pseudogene. This CDR3 has 18 amino acids. This chain's CDR3 is CASSKGPLTGGFSYEQYF. The CDR3 nucleotides are TGTGCCAGCAGCAAAGGGCCCTTAACAGGGGGTTTTTCCTACGAGCAGTACTTC.

The rearrangement joins TRBV6-5 to TRBJ2-7; no clear D gene. Trimming stripped 5 bases from V and 0 bases from J, with 14 bases between. Germline values: CDR1 MNHEY, CDR2 SVGAGI. The CDR3 runs 15 residues. Here the CDR3 DNA reads TGTGCCAGCAGTACGCGAGGACGGAACTCCTACGAGCAGTACTTC. Its protein is CASSTRGRNSYEQYF.

The chain combines TRBV7-9 with TRBJ2-1, with D maybe TRBD2 (6 bases). The V gene's germline CDR1 is SEHNR and CDR2 FQNEAQ (reference sequence). Trimming took 5 bases from V and 1 from J, leaving 12 bases between them. CDR3 length: 15 residues. CDR3 region: CASSEPSGSYNEQFF. CDR3 sequence (DNA): TGTGCCAGCAGCGAACCGAGCGGGTCCTACAATGAGCAGTTCTTC.

There are a few counts of this clone. The V call is TRBV6-6, the J call TRBJ1-6; the D gene is possibly TRBD1 (5 bases). Germline CDR1 MNHNY, CDR2 SVGAGI (reference sequence). V gave up 2 bases and J gave up 12 bases, with 14 bases separating them. This CDR3 is built from 14 residues. For the CDR3, the DNA is TGTGCCAGCAGTTACGAGCAGGGATTGGAACCCCTCCACTTT. It yields the protein CASSYEQGLEPLHF.

The chain joins TRBV29-1 to TRBJ2-7; D not certain. From germline, CDR1 is SQVTM and CDR2 ANQGSEA. The CDR3 extends over 13 amino acids. Trimming left V 5 bases short and J 6 bases short, with 17 bases between. CDR3 in amino acids: CSVRRTLEGEQYF. The CDR3 region has the DNA TGCAGCGTTCGCAGGACCTTGGAAGGCGAGCAGTACTTC.

The rearrangement links TRBV5-1 to TRBJ2-5; TRBD1 is a possible D gene (5 bases). From germline, CDR1 is SGHRS and CDR2 YFSETQ. The CDR3 has 13 residues. Trimming pared 2 bases from V and 1 base from J, leaving 6 bases between. CDR3 DNA: TGCGCCAGCAGCTTAGACAGCCAAGAGACCCAGTACTTC. As protein: CASSLDSQETQYF.

The rearrangement uses TRBV9 and TRBJ2-3; D perhaps matches TRBD2 (5 bases). Germline values: CDR1 SGDLS, CDR2 YYNGEE. Trimming pared 0 bases from V and 2 bases from J, leaving 13 bases between. The CDR3 is made up of 16 amino acids. The CDR3 region is CASSVAPGMFTDTQYF. In DNA, the CDR3 is TGTGCCAGCAGCGTAGCCCCGGGGATGTTCACAGATACGCAGTATTTT.

The chain combines TRBV25-1 with TRBJ2-5; D possibly corresponds to TRBD2 (6 bases). Germline CDR1 reads MGHDK; CDR2 reads SYGVNS. The V end was cut by 5 bases, the J end by 4 bases, with 8 bases between. The CDR3 covers 12 residues. The CDR3 region is CASSPGLETQYF. CDR3 DNA: TGTGCCAGCAGTCCGGGACTAGAGACCCAGTACTTC.

The J gene is TRBJ2-3, the V gene TRBV5-6, with D possibly TRBD1 on 5 matching bases. The length of the CDR3 is 16 residues. V gave up 3 bases and J gave up 7 bases, with 21 bases separating them. CDR1 SGHDT and CDR2 YYEEEE come from the germline V gene. CDR3 sequence: CASSSSDKGAANTQYF. CDR3 coding DNA: TGTGCCAGCAGCTCCTCGGATAAAGGGGCAGCTAATACGCAGTATTTT.

V gene TRBV30 combines with J gene TRBJ1-2; D remains unclear. Trimming pared 0 bases from V and 8 bases from J, leaving 10 bases between. The germline V gene encodes CDR1 GTSNPN and CDR2 SVGIG (reference sequence). CDR3 length: 12 residues. For the CDR3, the DNA is TGTGCCTGGAGTGTATACGGGAACGGCTACACCTTC. Translating it yields CAWSVYGNGYTF. Complete variable domain (other parts from reference TRBV30 and TRBJ1-2): SQTIHQWPATLVQPVGSPLSLECTVEGTSNPNLYWYRQAAGRGLQLLFYSVGIGQISSEVPQNLSASRPQDRQFILSSKKLLLSDSGFYLCAWSVYGNGYTFGSGTRLTVV.

The chain is built from TRBV5-1 and TRBJ1-1; the D gene is possibly TRBD1 (6 bases). Germline V lookup: CDR1 SGHRS, CDR2 YFSETQ. The CDR3 runs to 14 residues. The V end lost 4 bases, the J end lost 0 bases, and 10 bases lay between the germline ends. CDR3 protein: CASSARGLNTEAFF. The CDR3 region has the DNA TGCGCCAGCAGCGCCAGGGGCCTGAACACTGAAGCTTTCTTT.

The CDR3 spells CASREGGRETGELFF. CDR3 sequence (DNA): TGTGCCAGCAGGGAAGGAGGGAGAGAAACCGGGGAGCTGTTTTTT. The chain couples TRBV7-9 to TRBJ2-2; possibly TRBD2 for D (6 bases). The CDR3 totals 15 residues. The germline V gene encodes CDR1 SEHNR and CDR2 FQNEAQ (reference sequence). V dropped 6 bases and J dropped 5 bases, with 16 bases sitting between them.

This sequence joins TRBV14 and TRBJ2-3, with D possibly TRBD1 on 6 matching bases. The germline V and J ends were trimmed by 2 bases and 4 bases, with 22 bases remaining between them. Per the germline V gene, CDR1 is SGHDN and CDR2 is FVKESK. The CDR3 length is 18 residues. CDR3: CASSQPFEQGRNPDTQYF. The CDR3 nucleotides read TGTGCCAGCAGCCAACCTTTCGAGCAGGGGCGAAATCCAGATACGCAGTATTTT.

On this clone itself: Other DNA variants within this sample encode the same CDR3. V usage is TRBV30 and J usage is TRBJ1-5; TRBD1 agrees at 9 bases. CDR1 is GTSNPN and CDR2 is SVGIG in the germline V gene (reference sequence). The CDR3 runs 14 residues. Germline trimming cut 2 bases from V and 2 bases from J; bases unmatched to any gene: 1. CDR3: CAWSRDRGNQPQHF. The DNA for the CDR3 is TGTGCCTGGAGTAGGGACAGGGGCAATCAGCCCCAGCATTTT.

The chain joins TRBV19 to TRBJ2-3, with TRBD2 as a possible D gene (6 bases). CDR3 length equals 13 residues. V gave up 6 bases and J gave up 6 bases, with 13 bases separating them. Per the germline V gene, CDR1 is LNHDA and CDR2 is SQIVND (reference sequence). In DNA, the CDR3 is TGTGCCAGTAGGAAACTAGCCGCCGATACGCAGTATTTT. It translates to CASRKLAADTQYF.

The chain employs TRBV7-2 and TRBJ2-3; D is undetermined. Germline V gives CDR1 SGHTA, CDR2 FQGNSA. Between the trimmed V and J ends, which lost 5 bases and 2 bases, there was a span of 5 bases. CDR3 size: 12 residues. This chain's CDR3 is CASSRDTDTQYF. The CDR3 DNA reads TGTGCCAGCAGCCGCGACACAGATACGCAGTATTTT.

CDR3 amino acids: CASRETDHYGYTF. CDR3 sequence (DNA): TGTGCCAGCAGGGAAACAGACCACTATGGCTACACCTTC. The rearrangement joins TRBV2 to TRBJ1-2; D is undetermined. CDR3 size: 13 residues. Per germline, CDR1 SNHLY and CDR2 FYNNEI. The ends were cut back, 6 bases at V and 3 bases at J, with 11 bases in the middle.

V is TRBV9 and J is TRBJ2-2; maybe TRBD2 (5 bases). V lost 0 bases, J lost 5 bases, and 5 bases lay in between. This CDR3 has 13 amino acids. Germline V gives CDR1 SGDLS, CDR2 YYNGEE. In nucleotides, the CDR3 is TGTGCCAGCAGCGTAGGAGGGACCGGGGAGCTGTTTTTT. This codes for CASSVGGTGELFF.

The chain couples TRBV7-9 to TRBJ2-5, with 8 bases lining up with TRBD1. The CDR3 spans 14 residues. The J segment lost 5 bases and the V segment lost 1 base, leaving 3 bases of the junction unmatched. Germline loops: CDR1 SEHNR, CDR2 FQNEAQ (reference sequence). CDR3 bases: TGTGCCAGCAGCTTAGACAGGGGGTATGAGACCCAGTACTTC. It specifies CASSLDRGYETQYF.

This chain connects TRBV29-1 to TRBJ2-5; D is unclear. The CDR3 contains 16 residues. V lost 2 bases, J lost 4 bases, and 20 bases lay in between. CDR1 and CDR2 (germline): SQVTM, ANQGSEA. In nucleotides, the CDR3 is TGCAGCGTTGAAAAATGGGATACGGGTCTTGGAGAGACCCAGTACTTC. Translation gives CSVEKWDTGLGETQYF.

This clone was found once. The rearrangement joins TRBV9 to TRBJ2-5, with a tentative D call TRBD2 (5 bases). This CDR3 contains 14 residues. Trimming left V 1 base short and J 5 bases short, with 12 bases between. Germline values: CDR1 SGDLS, CDR2 YYNGEE. Here the CDR3 DNA reads TGTGCCAGCAGCGTATTGCCAGAGGGTGAGACCCAGTACTTC. Residues: CASSVLPEGETQYF.

J is TRBJ1-2 and V is TRBV4-1; 7 nucleotides agree with TRBD1. V was clipped by 1 base and J by 3 bases; unmatched bases: 8. The germline gives CDR1 MGHRA, CDR2 YSYEKL. This CDR3 comprises 16 residues. The CDR3 DNA follows: TGCGCCAGCAGCCAAGCCTTTACAGGGGAGGACTATGGCTACACCTTC. This codes for CASSQAFTGEDYGYTF.

A few counts support this clone. The chain joins TRBV6-1 to TRBJ2-3; D is tentatively TRBD1 or TRBD2 (5 bases each). The CDR3 totals 14 residues. Germline V lookup: CDR1 MNHNS, CDR2 SASEGT. V was shortened by 5 bases and J by 1 base, with 10 bases between the two germline ends. This CDR3 reads CASSLQGGTDTQYF. In nucleotides, the CDR3 is TGTGCCAGCAGTCTGCAGGGAGGCACAGATACGCAGTATTTT.

This sequence joins TRBV29-1 and TRBJ2-7; TRBD1 matches 11 bases. The J segment lost 6 bases and the V segment lost 6 bases, leaving 4 bases of the junction unmatched. Germline V gene sequence: CDR1 SQVTM, CDR2 ANQGSEA. This CDR3 contains 12 residues. CDR3 sequence reads: CSVRTGGGEQYF. CDR3 DNA: TGCAGCGTGCGGACAGGGGGCGGCGAGCAGTACTTC.

The CDR3 DNA reads as TGTGCCTGGAGTGGGGGTCAGGAAGCTTTCTTT. Protein product: CAWSGGQEAFF. The rearrangement links TRBV30 to TRBJ1-1; D ambiguous. The V end was cut by 1 base, the J end by 8 bases, with 8 bases between. The CDR3 sequence is 11 residues long. Germline CDR1 and CDR2: GTSNPN and SVGIG (reference sequence).

This clone was counted ten times or more. The chain has TRBV18 and TRBJ2-7; weak D call: TRBD2 (5 bases). The length of the CDR3 is 11 residues. Per the germline V gene, CDR1 is KGHSH and CDR2 is LQKENI. The V end was cut by 10 bases, the J end by 6 bases, with 13 bases between. The DNA of the CDR3 is TGTGCCACCTTCGGTGGAGGCGAGCAGTACTTC. Residues: CATFGGGEQYF. The entire variable domain, with the rest obtained from reference TRBV18 and TRBJ2-7, is as follows: NAGVMQNPRHLVRRRGQEARLRCSPMKGHSHVYWYRQLPEEGLKFMVYLQKENIIDESGMPKERFSAEFPKEGPSILRIQQVVRGDSAAYFCATFGGGEQYFGPGTRLTVT.